This T cell receptor beta chain was documented in a study of blood T cells in healthy people across ages. Remarks on this clonotype: Its antigen is as yet unknown.

There were healthy Caucasian individuals from Russia, aged 6 to 90, serving as donors. There were at least 6 micrograms of total RNA extracted from every sample. Germline V gives CDR1 SQVTM, CDR2 ANQGSEA. CDR3 size: 12 residues. The V end was cut by 5 bases, the J end by 1 base, with 8 bases between. Broader study findings: More naive CD4+ cells and higher diversity marked long-lived donors relative to aged donors.

A sample-barcoded 5' primer and a J-beta primer mix were used in a second PCR of roughly 7 to 12 cycles. TCRdb ran MiXCR on the 5' RACE reads and lists one entry per CDR3 protein. Seen here are 380,000 or so distinct CDR3 sequences, 52% observed once, and the top ten hold approximately 51%. The chain uses TRBV29-1 and TRBJ1-2; D not certain. This TCR derives from a man aged 55 to 70 in good health. Sequencing used blood. The CDR3: CSVPVLNYGYTF. The CDR3 DNA sequence: TGCAGCGTTCCGGTGCTTAACTATGGCTACACCTTC.